These T cell receptor beta chains were read from a single sample in a study of post-analysis software for immune sequencing data. TCRdb called the PCR reads again in MiXCR, with one record for every CDR3 protein. The sample yields 750,000 to 950,000 distinct CDR3 sequences, around 42% seen once. Sequencing input: blood. All receptors come from a girl aged 5-17 years with multiple sclerosis. The conserved cysteine and the conserved F or W are not part of the CDR3 here. D genes are given only for firm matches.

>13|TRBV12-3/TRBV12-4|TRBJ2-6|TRBD1
ASSPGQGRSNVLT
>8|TRBV29-1|TRBJ1-2|NA
SVDSDGYT
>14|TRBV28|TRBJ2-1|NA
ASSSDRPSSYNEQF
>14|TRBV4-2|TRBJ2-4|NA
ASSPLGELAKNIQY
>11|TRBV29-1|TRBJ2-5|NA
SVGGQPQETQY
>13|TRBV25-1|TRBJ2-7|TRBD2
ASSEDLGEGGEQY
>13|TRBV18|TRBJ2-5|NA
ASSPQIGAQETQY
>14|TRBV20-1|TRBJ2-1|TRBD2
SARDIGLAGTNEQF
>14|TRBV25-1|TRBJ2-1|TRBD2
ASSEWSLAGRGEQF
>14|TRBV12-3/TRBV12-4|TRBJ2-1|NA
ASSTPRGWAYNEQF
>8|TRBV12-3/TRBV12-4|TRBJ2-3|NA
AQGGDTQY
>13|TRBV12-3/TRBV12-4|TRBJ2-3|TRBD2
ASTSWTSGGDTQY
>12|TRBV11-1|TRBJ1-2|TRBD1
ASSSGTGSHGYT
>16|TRBV9|TRBJ2-1|TRBD2
ASSPRTGTSGFYNEQF
>15|TRBV20-1|TRBJ2-1|TRBD2
SASHLAGGPFVNEQF